Following are 5 T cell receptor beta chains from one sample sequenced in a study of T cells in localized non-small cell lung cancer (dated by TCRdb to the early 2020s). Library preparation was by the immunoSEQ multiplex PCR assay. TCRdb's version of the immuneACCESS table is confined to in-frame rearrangements and falls short of the full clone set. An unresolved V gene accounts for under half of the shortfall where checked; the remainder is of unknown origin. The sample contains more than 25,000 clones, 80% to 90% of them found a single time. Over 9% of the sample belongs to the ten largest clones. The sequencing here drew on peripheral blood, taken before any cancer treatment. All receptors come from a woman aged 35 to 75 with stage I lung adenocarcinoma.

This rearrangement joins TRBV7-6 to TRBJ1-1, with a tentative D call TRBD1 (6 bases). V was clipped by 2 bases and J by 3 bases, with 19 bases between them. CDR3 length equals 17 residues. Germline values: CDR1 SGHVS, CDR2 FNYEAQ. DNA for the CDR3: TGTGCCAGCAGCTTACTTCGGGGGGCTGGGCCCTACACTGAAGCTTTCTTT. Its translation: CASSLLRGAGPYTEAFF.

The chain links TRBV4-1 to TRBJ2-3, with D possibly matching TRBD1 (5 bases). Trimming shortened V by 6 bases and J by 4 bases, and 14 bases separated the two germline ends. CDR1 and CDR2 from the germline V gene are MGHRA and YSYEKL. This CDR3 spans 14 amino acids. CDR3 region: CASRYLQGSDTQYF. CDR3 sequence (DNA): TGCGCCAGCAGGTACCTGCAGGGATCAGATACGCAGTATTTT.

This rearrangement joins TRBV19 to TRBJ2-7; D is perhaps TRBD1 (6 bases). V lost 3 bases and J 2 bases, leaving 14 bases between the germline ends. The germline V gene encodes CDR1 LNHDA and CDR2 SQIVND (reference sequence). The CDR3 consists of 15 residues. In nucleotides, the CDR3 is TGTGCCAGTAGTATGGGGTCAGGACAGACCTACGAGCAGTACTTC. Residues: CASSMGSGQTYEQYF.

This sequence joins TRBV11-2 and TRBJ2-7; 7 bases are shared with TRBD2. The trim removed 6 bases at V and 1 base at J, leaving 15 bases unmatched. Germline V CDR1 and CDR2: SGHAT, FQNNGV. The CDR3 is 17 residues long. The CDR3 nucleotides read TGTGCCAGCAGGACCCTCTTGGGGTGGGAGGGTTCCTACGAGCAGTACTTC. Translation: CASRTLLGWEGSYEQYF.

The chain combines TRBV5-1 with TRBJ1-1; 7 nucleotides line up with TRBD1. V was pared by 3 bases and J by 5 bases, with 4 bases of the junction left unmatched. Germline CDR1 SGHRS, CDR2 YFSETQ. This CDR3 comprises 13 residues. The CDR3 nucleotides are TGCGCCAGCAGCTCTGCAGGGGGGACTGAAGCTTTCTTT. As protein: CASSSAGGTEAFF.